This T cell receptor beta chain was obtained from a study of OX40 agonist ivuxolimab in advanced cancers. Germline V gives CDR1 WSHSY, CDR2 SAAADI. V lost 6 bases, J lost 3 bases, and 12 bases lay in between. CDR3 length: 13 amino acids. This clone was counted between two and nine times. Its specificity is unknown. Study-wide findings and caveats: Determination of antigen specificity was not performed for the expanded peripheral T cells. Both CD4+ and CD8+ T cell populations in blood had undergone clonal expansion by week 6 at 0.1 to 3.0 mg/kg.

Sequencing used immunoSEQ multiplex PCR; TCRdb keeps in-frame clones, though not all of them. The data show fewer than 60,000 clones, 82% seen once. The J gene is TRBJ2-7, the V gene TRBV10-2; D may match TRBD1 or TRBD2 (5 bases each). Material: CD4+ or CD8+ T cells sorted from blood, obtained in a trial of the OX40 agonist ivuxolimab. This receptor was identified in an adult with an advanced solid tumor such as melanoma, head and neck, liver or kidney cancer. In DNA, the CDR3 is TGCGCCAGCAGATCCGGGACCAACTACGAGCAGTACTTC. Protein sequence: CASRSGTNYEQYF.